This TCR beta chain was identified in a study of OX40 agonist ivuxolimab in advanced cancers. The data were produced by immunoSEQ multiplex PCR, yet TCRdb's version contains in-frame clones alone and is incomplete. The sample gives roughly 17,000 clones, roughly nine tenths of which show up once; roughly 27% is in the top ten. Germline values: CDR1 MNHEY, CDR2 SMNVEV (reference sequence). The CDR3 is made up of 12 amino acids. Trimming took 2 bases from V and 7 from J, leaving 5 bases between them. The genes are TRBV27 and TRBJ2-2; D remains unclear. The TCR was taken from an adult with an advanced solid tumor such as melanoma, head and neck, liver or kidney cancer. This specimen consisted of CD4+ or CD8+ T cells sorted from blood, obtained in a trial of the OX40 agonist ivuxolimab. CDR3 protein: CASSLDVGELFF. The CDR3 nucleotides are TGTGCCAGCAGTTTAGATGTCGGGGAGCTGTTTTTT.